This TCR beta chain derives from a study of blood T cells in healthy people across ages. Points from the study as a whole: Measured against age, TCR beta diversity per million T cells decreased in a roughly linear manner. Higher diversity and more naive CD4+ cells were features of long-lived donors, compared to aged donors.

The CDR3 contains 15 residues. Losses at the gene ends were 0 bases for V and 0 bases for J; bases not matched to a gene: 0. Germline V gene data show CDR1 as SGHRS and CDR2 as YFSETQ. Ten or more counts support this clonotype. The antigen remains undetermined. Through a sample-barcoded 5' primer and a J-beta primer mix, a second PCR was run for about 6 to 12 cycles. TCRdb itself ran the 5' RACE reads through MiXCR, one entry per CDR3 protein. The table shows hundreds of thousands of distinct CDR3 sequences, with 32% occurring only once. This rearrangement joins TRBV5-1 to TRBJ2-7, with 10 nucleotides matching TRBD2. This clonotype was sampled from a woman aged 80 or older in good health. Sample: blood. Written as DNA, the CDR3 is TGCGCCAGCAGCTTGGCTAGCGGGGGCTCCTACGAGCAGTACTTC. Its protein product is CASSLASGGSYEQYF.